Listed here are 12 T cell receptor beta chains from one sample, sequenced in a study of T cells in Graves' hyperthyroidism and ophthalmopathy. TCR beta CDR3 regions were amplified from RNA transcripts. TCR CDR3 regions were first amplified by RT-PCR with HTBI primers. TCRdb passed the multiplex PCR reads through MiXCR, listing each CDR3 protein once. The sample holds about 600,000 distinct CDR3 sequences, 13% to 15% seen once. The specimen sequenced was blood. These receptors all stem from a woman in her late teens or twenties with Graves' ophthalmopathy.

This clonotype was found many times. The genes are TRBV29-1 and TRBJ1-1; D remains ambiguous. The CDR3 consists of 12 residues. V lost 4 bases to trimming and J lost 3 bases, with 9 bases between them. In germline, CDR1 is SQVTM, CDR2 ANQGSEA. As DNA, the CDR3 is TGCAGCGTTGTACAGTCACACACTGAAGCTTTCTTT. Its protein is CSVVQSHTEAFF.

There are many counts of this clonotype. The rearrangement links TRBV30 to TRBJ1-4; D gene unclear. Trimming pared 0 bases from V and 4 bases from J, leaving 18 bases between. In germline, CDR1 is GTSNPN, CDR2 SVGIG (reference sequence). CDR3 length equals 17 residues. The CDR3: CAWSVHLVGRGNEKLFF. For the CDR3, the DNA is TGTGCCTGGAGTGTACACCTCGTCGGGCGGGGTAATGAAAAACTGTTTTTT.

This clonotype was seen a few times. The rearrangement uses TRBV24-1 and TRBJ2-5; 8 nucleotides align to TRBD2. The CDR3 runs 17 residues. The V segment lost 3 bases and the J segment 4 bases; nucleotides outside the gene matches: 12. Germline assignment: CDR1 KGHDR and CDR2 SFDVKD. The CDR3 reads CATSDIEGTRGGETQYF. CDR3 nucleotide sequence: TGTGCCACCAGTGATATTGAAGGGACTCGGGGGGGAGAGACCCAGTACTTC.

A remark on this clonotype: This may stem from a read error, because a much larger clone lies one nucleotide away. The chain carries TRBV3-1 and TRBJ2-3; D possibly corresponds to TRBD2 (6 bases). This CDR3 has 15 residues. Germline CDR1 and CDR2: LGHDT and YNNKEL (reference sequence). CDR3 nucleotides: TGTGCCAGCTGCCCTACGGGAGCGGGCACAGATACGCGGTATTTT. Protein: CASCPTGAGTDTRYF.

This clonotype appeared a few times. The genes are TRBV5-1 and TRBJ2-7; maybe TRBD1 (5 bases). Deletions cut 0 bases from V and 0 bases from J, with 7 bases between. This CDR3 region has 14 residues. Germline CDR1 is SGHRS and CDR2 is YFSETQ. CDR3 sequence: CASSLEGHSYEQYF. The CDR3 DNA sequence: TGCGCCAGCAGCTTGGAGGGGCACTCCTACGAGCAGTACTTC.

In its sample, this clonotype ranks as medium-sized. The CDR3 loop is CASSSGGYGLAKNIQYF. CDR3 nucleotide sequence: TGTGCCAGCAGCTCGGGGGGCTATGGGCTAGCCAAAAACATTCAGTACTTC. J is TRBJ2-4 and V is TRBV7-2; tentative D call: TRBD2 (7 bases). Trimming took 4 bases from V and 0 from J, leaving 16 bases between them. CDR1 is SGHTA and CDR2 is FQGNSA in the germline V gene. This CDR3 comprises 17 residues.

The chain carries TRBV9 and TRBJ2-1; 13 bases align to TRBD2. Losses at the gene ends were 0 bases for V and 0 bases for J; bases not matched to a gene: 9. Germline loops: CDR1 SGDLS, CDR2 YYNGEE. The CDR3 is 20 residues long. The CDR3 DNA follows: TGTGCCAGCAGCGTAGCTACGGGGGGACTAGCGGGACACTCCTACAATGAGCAGTTCTTC. As protein: CASSVATGGLAGHSYNEQFF.

This clonotype came up a few times. The V and J genes are TRBV6-1 and TRBJ1-1; no definite D call. V gave up 7 bases and J gave up 3 bases, with 12 bases separating them. Per germline, CDR1 MNHNS and CDR2 SASEGT. The CDR3 has 13 amino acids. CDR3 in amino acids: CASIGKIYTEAFF. The CDR3 coding sequence is TGTGCCAGCATCGGGAAAATTTACACTGAAGCTTTCTTT.

The CDR3 is CASSLRVSGWTQETQYF. As DNA, the CDR3 is TGTGCCAGCAGCTTACGTGTCAGCGGATGGACCCAAGAGACCCAGTACTTC. V usage is TRBV7-2 and J usage is TRBJ2-5; possible D gene TRBD2, 5 bases. Trimming left V 2 bases short and J 1 base short, with 17 bases between. The CDR3 length is 17 residues. Looked up from germline, CDR1 is SGHTA and CDR2 is FQGNSA.

This clonotype came up many times. V gene TRBV12-3 or TRBV12-4 combines with J gene TRBJ2-7, with 8 bases that match TRBD2. The CDR3 contains 16 residues. Germline trimming cut 2 bases from V and 3 bases from J; bases unmatched to any gene: 9. The CDR3 spells CASSLNGGGGRYEQYF. The CDR3 DNA sequence: TGTGCCAGCAGTTTAAACGGGGGGGGGGGTCGCTACGAGCAGTACTTC.

A few counts support this clonotype. The chain links TRBV9 to TRBJ1-1, with TRBD1 as a possible D gene (6 bases). Germline loops: CDR1 SGDLS, CDR2 YYNGEE. The CDR3 sequence is 15 residues long. V lost 0 bases and J lost 4, with 13 bases in between. The CDR3 DNA follows: TGTGCCAGCAGCGTAGGGCAAGGGACACCCACTGAAGCTTTCTTT. Protein: CASSVGQGTPTEAFF.

The V call is TRBV7-3, the J call TRBJ2-7; 9 nucleotides agree with TRBD1. CDR3 length: 15 amino acids. The germline V gene has CDR1 SGHTA and CDR2 FQGTGA. Trimming removed 4 bases from V and 2 bases from J; junction bases left unmatched: 6. As DNA, the CDR3 is TGTGCCAGCAGCTCCTGGGGACAGGGTCCCTACGAGCAGTACTTC. Its protein is CASSSWGQGPYEQYF.